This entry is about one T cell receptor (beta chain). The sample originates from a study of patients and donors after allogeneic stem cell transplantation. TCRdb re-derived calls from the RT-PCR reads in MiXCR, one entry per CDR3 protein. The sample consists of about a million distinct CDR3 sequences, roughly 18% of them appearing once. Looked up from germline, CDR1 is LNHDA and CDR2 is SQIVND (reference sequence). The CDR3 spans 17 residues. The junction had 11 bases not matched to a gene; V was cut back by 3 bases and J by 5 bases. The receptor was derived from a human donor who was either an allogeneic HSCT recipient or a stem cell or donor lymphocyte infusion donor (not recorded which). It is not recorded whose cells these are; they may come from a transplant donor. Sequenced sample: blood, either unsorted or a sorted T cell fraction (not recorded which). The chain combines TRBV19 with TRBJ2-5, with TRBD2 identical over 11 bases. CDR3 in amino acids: CASSMVTSGRWGETQYF. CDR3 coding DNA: TGTGCCAGTAGTATGGTCACTAGCGGGAGATGGGGTGAGACCCAGTACTTC.